This T cell receptor (beta chain) came from a study of radiation and T cells in renal cell carcinoma. Study-level information: Nephrectomy followed 15 Gy stereotactic body radiation by 4 weeks.

This CDR3 has 11 residues. CDR1 and CDR2 (germline): SGHRS, YFSETQ. V lost 3 bases, J lost 10 bases, and 8 bases lay in between. Whole-study results and caveats: Pretreatment tumor biopsies were lacking, so baseline clonotypes are unknown.

The method was immunoSEQ multiplex PCR; TCRdb's version includes in-frame clones alone and lacks a portion of them. The data show about 140,000 clones, with over 65% seen just once and less than 25% held by the top ten. The sample's time point: baseline pretreatment blood. Specified treatment: 15 Gy SBRT to primary tumor, nephrectomy 4 weeks later. Radiation-treated patients gave blood at baseline, week 2 and week 4. The patient's renal cell carcinoma had clear cell pathology. Worth noting for this clone: Its antigen is undetermined.

The specimen was blood, collected from a patient whose treatment included radiotherapy and nephrectomy. The rearrangement links TRBV5-1 to TRBJ2-1; D is possibly TRBD2 (5 bases). The clonotype was recovered from a woman in her fifties or sixties with renal cell carcinoma. The CDR3 spells CASSSQREQFF. CDR3 coding DNA: TGCGCCAGCAGCTCCCAGCGGGAGCAGTTCTTC.